Below, 20 T cell receptor beta chains from the same sample are listed, as sequenced in a study of graft-versus-host responses after intestinal transplantation. The protocol was immunoSEQ multiplex PCR, while the TCRdb copy is restricted to in-frame clones and leaves out a portion. The sample yields 10,000 or so clones, roughly 27% seen once. The specimen comprised alloreactive CD4+ T cells from a mixed lymphocyte reaction culture, sampled before intestinal transplant. Regarding subset: CFSE-low proliferating T cells sorted from roughly six-day pre-transplant mixed lymphocyte reaction (GvH or HvG direction). These receptors were collected from a human patient who received an intestinal transplant.

CDR3 nucleotides: TGTGCCAGCAGTTTTCAAAGGGACCTTTACTACGAGCAGTACTTC. This encodes CASSFQRDLYYEQYF. This chain joins TRBV27 and TRBJ2-7; D assignment may be TRBD1 or TRBD2 (5 bases each). Germline V gene data show CDR1 as MNHEY and CDR2 as SMNVEV (reference sequence). CDR3 length equals 15 residues. The germline V and J ends were trimmed by 3 bases and 3 bases, with 15 bases remaining between them.

This clone appeared a single time. This sequence joins TRBV27 and TRBJ1-1; 10 bases agree with TRBD1. V dropped 5 bases and J dropped 5; count of bases not matched to a gene: 8. The CDR3 extends over 15 amino acids. From germline, CDR1 is MNHEY and CDR2 SMNVEV (reference sequence). CDR3 DNA sequence: TGTGCCAGCAGTATCAGGACAGGGGGTTGGACTGAAGCTTTCTTT. Translating gives CASSIRTGGWTEAFF.

This clone turned up a few times. The chain employs TRBV13 and TRBJ1-2; D is undetermined. V was cut by 0 bases and J by 1 base, with 6 bases left in between. Germline CDR1 reads PRHDT; CDR2 reads FYEKMQ (reference sequence). The CDR3 loop spans 14 amino acids. The CDR3 region is CASSLGWDNYGYTF. The CDR3 nucleotides are TGTGCCAGCAGCTTAGGCTGGGATAACTATGGCTACACCTTC.

The chain employs TRBV7-9 and TRBJ2-7, with TRBD2 identical over 9 bases. With 1 base clipped from V and 0 bases from J, the junction kept 10 bases outside the gene matches. CDR3 length: 18 amino acids. Germline V gene data show CDR1 as SEHNR and CDR2 as FQNEAQ (reference sequence). The CDR3 loop reads CASSLVVGLATHSYEQYF. The CDR3 coding sequence is TGTGCCAGCAGCTTAGTAGTAGGACTAGCGACGCACTCCTACGAGCAGTACTTC.

By share of the sample, this clone is medium-sized. The rearrangement joins TRBV15 to TRBJ2-7; 7 bases agree with TRBD1. The germline gives CDR1 LNHNV, CDR2 YYDKDF (reference sequence). The length of the CDR3 is 16 residues. Trimming cost V 2 bases and J 2 bases; bases outside gene matches: 9. The CDR3 sequence: CATSRIRDSPTYEQYF. The DNA of the CDR3 is TGTGCCACCAGCAGAATAAGGGACAGCCCAACCTACGAGCAGTACTTC.

This clone was picked up a small number of times. The V gene is TRBV29-1, the J gene TRBJ2-7; TRBD1 matches 7 bases. The CDR3 spans 15 residues. The V segment lost 0 bases and the J segment 2 bases; nucleotides outside the gene matches: 7. CDR1 is SQVTM, CDR2 ANQGSEA, per germline. The CDR3 sequence: CSVEDPGTETYEQYF. The CDR3 DNA follows: TGCAGCGTTGAAGATCCCGGGACAGAAACCTACGAGCAGTACTTC.

This clone was counted between two and nine times. The chain employs TRBV7-8 and TRBJ1-2; 10 bases are a match to TRBD1. CDR3 length equals 15 residues. The germline CDR1 and CDR2 sequences are SGHVS and FQNEAQ. Trimming at V came to 3 bases and at J to 4 bases, leaving 5 bases not matched to a gene. CDR3 region: CASSFMTGGVYGYTF. DNA of the CDR3: TGTGCCAGCAGCTTTATGACAGGGGGCGTCTATGGCTACACCTTC.

The chain links TRBV19 to TRBJ1-5, with D maybe TRBD1 (5 bases). CDR1 is LNHDA and CDR2 is SQIVND in the germline V gene (reference sequence). Trimming removed 3 bases at V and 0 bases at J, with 12 bases between. This CDR3 region has 16 residues. The CDR3 loop is CASSIRVGYSNQPQHF. The CDR3 bases are TGTGCCAGTAGTATCAGGGTCGGTTATAGCAATCAGCCCCAGCATTTT.

This clone was counted only a few times. At one end, the junction sequence differs from germline, possibly due to a read error. The chain uses TRBV10-3 and TRBJ2-7; 7 positions agree with TRBD1. CDR3 length: 14 residues. Germline assignment: CDR1 ENHRY and CDR2 SYGVKD. In nucleotides, the CDR3 is TGTGCCAGCAGTATTTTGACAGGGCCCTACGAGCAGTACTTC. Translated: CASSILTGPYEQYF.

Only a few counts were recorded for this clone. The rearrangement links TRBV18 to TRBJ1-4; D not resolved. Per germline, CDR1 KGHSH and CDR2 LQKENI. CDR3 length: 16 amino acids. Trimming left V 3 bases short and J 0 bases short, with 11 bases between. The CDR3 nucleotides read TGTGCCAGCTCACCGGACCTATCGGCAACTAATGAAAAACTGTTTTTT. Translation gives CASSPDLSATNEKLFF.

This clone qualifies as medium-sized. The chain carries TRBV14 and TRBJ1-3, with D possibly being TRBD1 (5 bases). V was trimmed by 1 base and J by 2 bases, leaving 21 bases between them. Germline V gene lookup returns CDR1 SGHDN and CDR2 FVKESK. CDR3 length: 19 residues. CDR3: CASSQAVPPEGPPGNTIYF. For the CDR3, the DNA is TGTGCCAGCAGCCAAGCGGTTCCCCCGGAGGGGCCCCCTGGAAACACCATATATTTT.

By proportion, this clone is medium-sized (0.01 to 0.1%). The chain links TRBV23-1 to TRBJ1-2, with unresolved D. TRBV23-1 has ORF status, its function being uncertain. This CDR3 region has 10 residues. Trimming pared 4 bases from V and 8 bases from J, leaving 5 bases between. The CDR3 DNA follows: TGCGCCAGCAGTCCCGAGGGCTACACCTTC. Its translation: CASSPEGYTF.

This clone was seen a few times. This chain links TRBV2 with TRBJ2-5; D unclear. V lost 6 bases and J lost 5, with 16 bases in between. This CDR3 has 14 residues. Germline assignment: CDR1 SNHLY and CDR2 FYNNEI. The DNA for the CDR3 is TGTGCCAGCAGCCCAGGACGCCCTGGGGAGACCCAGTACTTC. Protein: CASSPGRPGETQYF.

The gene calls are TRBV5-5 and TRBJ2-7, with TRBD2 matching over 11 bases. Germline trimming cut 4 bases from V and 4 bases from J; bases unmatched to any gene: 13. CDR1 and CDR2 (germline): SGHKS, YYEKEE (reference sequence). The CDR3 is 17 residues long. CDR3 DNA: TGTGCCAGCAGCCAAGAGGGGGTAGCGGGAGGGTTATACGAGCAGTACTTC. Protein product: CASSQEGVAGGLYEQYF.

The V gene is TRBV11-2, the J gene TRBJ2-1, with D perhaps TRBD1 (6 bases). The CDR3 spans 11 residues. The V gene's germline CDR1 is SGHAT and CDR2 FQNNGV. Trimming left V 11 bases short and J 6 bases short, with 11 bases between. The DNA of the CDR3 is TGTGCCTCCTGGGGGCCCAATGAGCAGTTCTTC. Its protein product is CASWGPNEQFF. Full variable domain (rest looked up from reference TRBV11-2 and TRBJ2-1): EAGVAQSPRYKIIEKRQSVAFWCNPISGHATLYWYQQILGQGPKLLIQFQNNGVVDDSQLPKDRFSAERLKGVDSTLKIQPAKLEDSAVYLCASWGPNEQFFGPGTRLTVL.

The V call is TRBV4-2, the J call TRBJ2-3, with 7 nucleotides matching TRBD2. CDR1 is LGHNA, CDR2 YNFKEQ, per germline. V lost 0 bases, J lost 2 bases, and 11 bases stayed unmatched. The CDR3 has 18 amino acids. The CDR3 sequence is CASSQDPNQAGYTDTQYF. DNA of the CDR3: TGTGCCAGCAGCCAAGACCCGAACCAAGCGGGATACACAGATACGCAGTATTTT.

By sample share, this clone is medium-sized. The rearrangement joins TRBV11-2 to TRBJ2-7; no firm D call. V gave up 3 bases and J gave up 3 bases, with 9 bases separating them. The length of the CDR3 is 13 residues. Germline CDR1 reads SGHAT; CDR2 reads FQNNGV. The CDR3 loop is CASSLGGFYEQYF. CDR3 DNA: TGTGCCAGCAGCTTGGGCGGCTTCTACGAGCAGTACTTC.

The rearrangement joins TRBV6-5 to TRBJ2-7; TRBD1 aligns across 7 bases. CDR1 is MNHEY, CDR2 SVGAGI, per germline. The CDR3 is 12 residues long. The V segment lost 0 bases and the J segment 12 bases; nucleotides outside the gene matches: 5. CDR3 DNA: TGTGCCAGCAGTTACTCCGGGACAGACGTGTACTTC. Translating it yields CASSYSGTDVYF.

A single count supports this clone. The chain links TRBV13 to TRBJ2-7; no reliable D call. From germline, CDR1 is PRHDT and CDR2 FYEKMQ (reference sequence). The CDR3 runs to 18 residues. Trimming pared 4 bases from V and 2 bases from J, leaving 24 bases between. The CDR3 sequence is CASSSHLNDQLPPYEQYF. The CDR3, as DNA: TGTGCCAGCAGCTCCCACTTAAACGACCAACTTCCCCCCTACGAGCAGTACTTC.

This clone has more than one count but fewer than ten. V usage is TRBV5-1 and J usage is TRBJ1-5, with D unresolved. Trimming removed 0 bases at V and 0 bases at J, with 4 bases between. Germline V lookup: CDR1 SGHRS, CDR2 YFSETQ. The CDR3 is made up of 14 amino acids. The CDR3 region has the DNA TGCGCCAGCAGCTTGGGAGGTAGCAATCAGCCCCAGCATTTT. Its protein product is CASSLGGSNQPQHF. The variable domain in full, with the rest retrieved from reference TRBV5-1 and TRBJ1-5, is KAGVTQTPRYLIKTRGQQVTLSCSPISGHRSVSWYQQTPGQGLQFLFEYFSETQRNKGNFPGRFSGRQFSNSRSEMNVSTLELGDSALYLCASSLGGSNQPQHFGDGTRLSIL.